This T cell receptor (beta chain) derives from a study of Graves' ophthalmopathy and Graves' hyperthyroidism. Trimming pared 5 bases from V and 0 bases from J, leaving 11 bases between. The CDR3 sequence is 14 residues long. TCR beta CDR3 regions were amplified from RNA transcripts. First-round RT-PCR relied on HTBI primers, and a second-round multiplex PCR came next. TCRdb independently ran MiXCR on the multiplex PCR reads; one entry per CDR3 protein. The sample has hundreds of thousands of distinct CDR3 sequences, about 38% seen once. The rearrangement links TRBV12-3 or TRBV12-4 to TRBJ2-7; a weak D match, TRBD1 (5 bases). Material: peripheral blood. The sequence came from an adult man with Graves' ophthalmopathy. The CDR3 loop reads CASSVQALSYEQYF. The DNA of the CDR3 is TGTGCCAGCAGTGTACAGGCGCTCTCCTACGAGCAGTACTTC.